The entry below describes one T cell receptor (beta chain). Antigen: not known. A multiplex PCR was run with 60 Vbeta primers and 13 Jbeta primers. Sequencing used immunoSEQ multiplex PCR; TCRdb keeps in-frame clones, though not all of them. Counted here are 90,000 to 120,000 clones, under 80% occurring once; the ten biggest clones make up about 4.5%. V was pared by 4 bases and J by 8 bases, with 11 bases of the junction left unmatched. The CDR3 is 15 residues long. The germline CDR1 and CDR2 sequences are SGHRS and YFSETQ. This record comes from a study of cytomegalovirus exposure and HLA in healthy donors. Unrecorded immune exposure was likely among donors, who were nominally healthy when sampled. Broader study findings: A cluster of highly shared sequence variants was likely a sequencing artifact.

What was sequenced was PBMCs. The TCR was taken from a woman aged 18 to 35 in good health and CMV-seropositive. The chain employs TRBV5-1 and TRBJ2-1; TRBD1 agrees at 8 bases. The CDR3 nucleotides read TGCGCCAGCAGCGTGGACAGGGAAAGGATCTATGAGCAGTTCTTC. This sequence encodes CASSVDRERIYEQFF.